The 2 T cell receptor beta chains below all came from one sample that was sequenced in a study of technical replicates of blood from a handful of donors. Assay used: immunoSEQ multiplex PCR; TCRdb lists only in-frame clones, some missing. Of about 70,000 clones in the sample, nearly 98% were seen once. The specimen sequenced was T cells isolated from PBMCs. Source of these receptors: a human donor in good health.

V usage is TRBV5-1 and J usage is TRBJ2-5, with TRBD2 matching 8 bases. The CDR3 consists of 15 residues. Looked up from germline, CDR1 is SGHRS and CDR2 is YFSETQ. The V gene end was trimmed by 3 bases and the J gene end by 0 bases; junction bases not matched to a gene: 4. The CDR3 reads CASSSGLGYQETQYF. The CDR3 bases are TGCGCCAGCAGCTCGGGACTAGGCTACCAAGAGACCCAGTACTTC.

This sequence joins TRBV30 and TRBJ2-1, with a possible D match to TRBD1 (5 bases). Trimming removed 2 bases at V and 2 bases at J, with 16 bases between. Germline assignment: CDR1 GTSNPN and CDR2 SVGIG (reference sequence). The CDR3 is 16 residues long. The CDR3 DNA reads as TGTGCCTGGAGTATCCCAGGGTCAGTGGCCTACAATGAGCAGTTCTTC. Translating gives CAWSIPGSVAYNEQFF.